What follows is one T cell receptor beta chain and its context. This sample is part of a study of T cells in lung cancer brain metastases. On the study more broadly: Median interval between primary and brain metastasis specimen acquisition was around 350 days.

Repertoires were generated with immunoSEQ multiplex PCR, while TCRdb's copy carries only in-frame clones and drops some. In the table there are roughly 4,700 clones, around 84% of which are singletons. Per germline, CDR1 MGHRA and CDR2 YSYEKL. Trimming left V 5 bases short and J 0 bases short, with 19 bases between. The CDR3 covers 17 residues. Sequencing was carried out using tumor tissue from the primary lung tumor. This TCR was recovered from a woman in her forties or fifties with non-small cell lung cancer. The V call is TRBV4-1, the J call TRBJ1-1; tentatively, D is TRBD1 (5 bases). The CDR3 DNA sequence: TGCGCCAGCAGCTCACAACCCGGGGGGTCCCTGAACACTGAAGCTTTCTTT. Its translation is CASSSQPGGSLNTEAFF.